This entry concerns a single TCR beta chain. Its target is not known. This sample is drawn from a study of long-term antiretroviral therapy in people with HIV. The wider study: The 2015 immediate-ART recommendation came about a decade after the earliest samples.

The study, taken as a whole, reports: HIV repertoires had narrower CDR3 length ranges than controls.

Assay version v3.0 of immunoSEQ was used, and it was run at survey level. The method was immunoSEQ multiplex PCR; TCRdb's version includes in-frame clones alone and lacks a portion of them. Among 8,000 or so clones, about 84% were seen once, and the ten largest hold more than 11%. The receptor was isolated from a man aged 40-49 years with HIV. Sequenced here: unsorted PBMCs, sampled about 2.5 years before starting antiretroviral therapy.

The CDR3 DNA reads as TGTGCCAGCTCACCACCATCGGGGGCGCCCTACGAGCAGTACTTC. This sequence encodes CASSPPSGAPYEQYF. The genes are TRBV18 and TRBJ2-7, with D possibly called TRBD1 or TRBD2 (6 bases each). CDR3 length: 15 residues. Trimming removed 0 bases at V and 2 bases at J, with 11 bases between. Germline V CDR1 and CDR2: KGHSH, LQKENI.